What follows describes a single T cell receptor (beta chain). Trimming took 0 bases from V and 6 from J, leaving 16 bases between them. The CDR3 is made up of 15 amino acids. CDR1 SGHDT and CDR2 YYEEEE come from the germline V gene. This record comes from a study of T cells after yellow fever vaccination. Study details: Preparation used SMART-Seq v4 Ultra Low Input for the low-cell-number fractions.

Notes on the study in general: Contamination by abundant bulk-population clonotypes could be present in FACS-sorted repertoires.

The authors made TCR cDNA by 5'RACE template switching, adding a universal primer site and UMIs. TCRdb recomputed calls from the 5' RACE reads with MiXCR, one row per CDR3 protein. The data hold over 85,000 distinct CDR3 sequences, with 8% to 10% observed a single time. The source is a man in his late teens or twenties who received the YFV17D yellow fever vaccine. The J gene is TRBJ2-7, the V gene TRBV5-6, with D tentatively TRBD1 (6 bases). Material: CD8+ T cells not binding an NS4B(214-222) dextramer, sorted from PBMCs, obtained about 2 weeks after the first yellow fever vaccination. CDR3 DNA: TGTGCCAGCAGCTTGGTCCCAGGGACATCTTCCGAGCAGTACTTC. Translated, it gives CASSLVPGTSSEQYF. The full variable domain, its missing parts supplied by reference TRBV5-6 and TRBJ2-7, is DAGVTQSPTHLIKTRGQQVTLRCSPKSGHDTVSWYQQALGQGPQFIFQYYEEEERQRGNFPDRFSGHQFPNYSSELNVNALLLGDSALYLCASSLVPGTSSEQYFGPGTRLTVT.